This TCR beta chain originates from a study of blood T cell repertoires in COVID-19. Background on the study: The United States, Italy and Spain were the sources of the acute and convalescent COVID-19 samples. PBMCs, B-cell-depleted T cells, or T cells were the source of the cDNA or gDNA that made up the material.

V lost 6 bases to trimming and J lost 1 base, with 9 bases between them. CDR1 is GTSNPN and CDR2 is SVGIG in the germline V gene (reference sequence). This CDR3 comprises 12 residues. In the authors' workflow: Nucleated cell number was recorded as an estimate derived from reference gene primer amplification. This table comes from immunoSEQ multiplex PCR, and its TCRdb copy is limited to in-frame clones, with some not included. Clonal size and the V and J genes are those of that table, whereas D and trimming came from the DNA. The sample lists approximately 270,000 clones; approximately 91% were seen once.

The rearrangement uses TRBV30 and TRBJ1-1, with TRBD1 as a possible D gene (6 bases). The sample consisted of peripheral blood. This TCR came from a man aged 45-60 years with acute or convalescent COVID-19. CDR3 nucleotide sequence: TGTGCCTGCCCAGGGGCGAACACTGAAGCTTTCTTT. Residues: CACPGANTEAFF.